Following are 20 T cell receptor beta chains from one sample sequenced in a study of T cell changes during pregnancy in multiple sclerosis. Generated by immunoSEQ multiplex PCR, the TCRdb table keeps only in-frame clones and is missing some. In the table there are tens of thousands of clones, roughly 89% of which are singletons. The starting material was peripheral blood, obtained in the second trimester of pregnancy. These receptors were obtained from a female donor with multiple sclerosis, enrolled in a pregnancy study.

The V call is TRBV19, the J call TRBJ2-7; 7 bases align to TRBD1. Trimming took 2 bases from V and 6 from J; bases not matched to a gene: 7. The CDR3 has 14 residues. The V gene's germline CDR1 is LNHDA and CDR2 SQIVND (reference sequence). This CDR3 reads CASSITGEGGEQYF. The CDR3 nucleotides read TGTGCCAGTAGTATAACAGGGGAAGGGGGCGAGCAGTACTTC.

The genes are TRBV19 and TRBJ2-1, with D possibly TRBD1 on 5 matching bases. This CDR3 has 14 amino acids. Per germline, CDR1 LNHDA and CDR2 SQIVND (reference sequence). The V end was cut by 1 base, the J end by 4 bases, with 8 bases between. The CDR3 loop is CASSIGGVYNEQFF. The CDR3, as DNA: TGTGCCAGTAGTATAGGGGGCGTGTACAATGAGCAGTTCTTC.

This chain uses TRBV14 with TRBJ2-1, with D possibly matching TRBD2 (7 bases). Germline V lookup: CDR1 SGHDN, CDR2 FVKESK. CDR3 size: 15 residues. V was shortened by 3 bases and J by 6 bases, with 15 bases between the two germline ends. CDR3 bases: TGTGCCAGCAGCCAGATAGGCGGGGGCCTCAATGAGCAGTTCTTC. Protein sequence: CASSQIGGGLNEQFF.

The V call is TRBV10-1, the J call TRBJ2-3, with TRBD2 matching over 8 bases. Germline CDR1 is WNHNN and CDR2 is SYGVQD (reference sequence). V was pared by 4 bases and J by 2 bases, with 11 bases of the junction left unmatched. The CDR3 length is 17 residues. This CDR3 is CASSGPSGSKSTDTQYF. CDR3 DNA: TGCGCCAGCAGTGGGCCGAGCGGGAGTAAGTCCACAGATACGCAGTATTTT.

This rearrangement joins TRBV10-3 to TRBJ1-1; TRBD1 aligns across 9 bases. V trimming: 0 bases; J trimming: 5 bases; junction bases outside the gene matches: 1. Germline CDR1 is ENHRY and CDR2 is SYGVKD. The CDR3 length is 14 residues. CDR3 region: CAISESTGGTEAFF. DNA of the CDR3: TGTGCCATCAGTGAGTCGACAGGGGGTACTGAAGCTTTCTTT.

CDR3 DNA sequence: TGTGCCAGCAGCTTAGAGGGGGCGGAGAACACTGAAGCTTTCTTT. Protein product: CASSLEGAENTEAFF. The chain couples TRBV11-3 to TRBJ1-1; TRBD1 might be the D (6 bases). The germline V gene has CDR1 SGHNT and CDR2 YENEEA. The V end was cut by 0 bases, the J end by 1 base, with 9 bases between. The CDR3 runs to 15 residues.

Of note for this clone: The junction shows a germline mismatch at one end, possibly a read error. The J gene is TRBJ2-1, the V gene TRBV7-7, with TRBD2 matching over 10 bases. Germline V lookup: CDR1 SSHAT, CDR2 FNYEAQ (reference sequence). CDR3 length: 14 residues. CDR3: CASSLAGGRDEQFF. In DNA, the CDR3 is TGTGCTAGCAGCTTAGCGGGAGGCCGCGATGAGCAGTTCTTC.

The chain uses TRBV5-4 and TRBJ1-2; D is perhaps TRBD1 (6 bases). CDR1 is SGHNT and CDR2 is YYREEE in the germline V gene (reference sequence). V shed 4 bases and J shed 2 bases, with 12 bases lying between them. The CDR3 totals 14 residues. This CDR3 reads CASSDIGTNYGYTF. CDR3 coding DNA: TGTGCCAGCAGCGATATCGGGACAAACTATGGCTACACCTTC. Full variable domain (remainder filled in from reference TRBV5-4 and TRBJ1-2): ETGVTQSPTHLIKTRGQQVTLRCSSQSGHNTVSWYQQALGQGPQFIFQYYREEENGRGNFPPRFSGLQFPNYSSELNVNALELDDSALYLCASSDIGTNYGYTFGSGTRLTVV.

This CDR3 is CASSESTGYSEAFF. The DNA for the CDR3 is TGCGCCAGCAGTGAGTCGACGGGATATTCCGAAGCTTTCTTT. The chain couples TRBV10-1 to TRBJ1-1; unclear D gene. Trimming took off 0 bases at V and 8 bases at J, with 13 bases between the two ends. The CDR3 contains 14 residues. CDR1 and CDR2 (germline): WNHNN, SYGVQD (reference sequence).

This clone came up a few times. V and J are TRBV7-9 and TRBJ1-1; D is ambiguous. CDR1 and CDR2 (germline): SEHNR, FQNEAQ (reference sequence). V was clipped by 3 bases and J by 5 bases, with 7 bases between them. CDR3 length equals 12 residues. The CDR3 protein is CASSFQVTEAFF. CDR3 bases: TGTGCCAGCAGCTTTCAGGTAACTGAAGCTTTCTTT.

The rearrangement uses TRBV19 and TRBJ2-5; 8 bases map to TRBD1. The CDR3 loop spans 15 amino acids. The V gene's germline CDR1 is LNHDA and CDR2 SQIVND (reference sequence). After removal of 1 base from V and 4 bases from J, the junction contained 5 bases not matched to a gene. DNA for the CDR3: TGTGCCAGTAGTATAGGTCCAGGGGGCAGAGAGACCCAGTACTTC. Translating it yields CASSIGPGGRETQYF. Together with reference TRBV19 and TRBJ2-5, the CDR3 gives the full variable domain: DGGITQSPKYLFRKEGQNVTLSCEQNLNHDAMYWYRQDPGQGLRLIYYSQIVNDFQKGDIAEGYSVSREKKESFPLTVTSAQKNPTAFYLCASSIGPGGRETQYFGPGTRLLVL.

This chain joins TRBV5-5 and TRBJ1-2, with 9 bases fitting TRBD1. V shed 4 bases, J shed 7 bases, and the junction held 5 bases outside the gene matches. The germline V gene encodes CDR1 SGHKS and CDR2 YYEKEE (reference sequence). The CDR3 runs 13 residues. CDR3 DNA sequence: TGTGCCAGCAGCCAGGGACAGGGACGTGGCTACACCTTC. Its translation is CASSQGQGRGYTF.

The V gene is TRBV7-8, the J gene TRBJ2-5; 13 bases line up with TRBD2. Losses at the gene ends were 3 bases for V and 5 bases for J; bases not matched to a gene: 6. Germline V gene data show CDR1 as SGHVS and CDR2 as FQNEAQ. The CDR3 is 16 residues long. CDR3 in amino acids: CASSFAGLAGVETQYF. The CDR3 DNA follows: TGTGCCAGCAGCTTCGCCGGACTAGCGGGAGTTGAGACCCAGTACTTC.

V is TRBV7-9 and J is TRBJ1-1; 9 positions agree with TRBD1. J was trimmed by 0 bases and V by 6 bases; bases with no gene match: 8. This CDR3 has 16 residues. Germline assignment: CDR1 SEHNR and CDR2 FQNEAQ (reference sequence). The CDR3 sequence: CASRPQGARMNTEAFF. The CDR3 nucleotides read TGTGCCAGCAGACCACAGGGGGCGCGAATGAACACTGAAGCTTTCTTT.

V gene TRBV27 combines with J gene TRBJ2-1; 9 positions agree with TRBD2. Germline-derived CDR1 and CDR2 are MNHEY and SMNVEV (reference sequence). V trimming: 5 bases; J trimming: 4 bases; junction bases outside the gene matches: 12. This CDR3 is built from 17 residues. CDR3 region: CASSPGRQAGGYNEQFF. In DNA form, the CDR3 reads TGTGCCAGCAGTCCGGGGCGTCAAGCGGGAGGTTACAATGAGCAGTTCTTC.

The chain's CDR3 is CASSLYQGGQGPDYEQYF. CDR3 sequence (DNA): TGTGCCAGCAGCTTATATCAAGGGGGACAGGGACCAGATTACGAGCAGTACTTC. J is TRBJ2-7 and V is TRBV7-9, with 9 bases matching TRBD1. Germline V gene data show CDR1 as SEHNR and CDR2 as FQNEAQ (reference sequence). V gave up 2 bases and J gave up 4 bases; unmatched junction bases: 15. The CDR3 totals 18 residues.

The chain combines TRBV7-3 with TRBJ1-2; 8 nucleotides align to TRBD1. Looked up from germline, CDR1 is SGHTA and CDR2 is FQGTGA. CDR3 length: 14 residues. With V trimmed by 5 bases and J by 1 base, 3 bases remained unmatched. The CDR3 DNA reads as TGTGCCAGCAGCCCGGGACAGGATAACTATGGCTACACCTTC. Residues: CASSPGQDNYGYTF.

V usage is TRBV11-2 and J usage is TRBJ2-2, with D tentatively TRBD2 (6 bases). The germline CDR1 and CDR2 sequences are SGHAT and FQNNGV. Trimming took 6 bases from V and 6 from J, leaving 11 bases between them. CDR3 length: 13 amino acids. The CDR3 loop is CASSLTRPGELFF. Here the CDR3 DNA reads TGTGCCAGCAGTCTGACTAGGCCCGGGGAGCTGTTTTTT.

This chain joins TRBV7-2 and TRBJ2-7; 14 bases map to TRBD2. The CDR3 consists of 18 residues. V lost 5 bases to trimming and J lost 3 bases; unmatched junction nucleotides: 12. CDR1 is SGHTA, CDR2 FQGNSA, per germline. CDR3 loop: CASSHHGTSGSRNYEQYF. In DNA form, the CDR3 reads TGTGCCAGCAGCCACCACGGGACTAGCGGGAGTCGGAACTACGAGCAGTACTTC.

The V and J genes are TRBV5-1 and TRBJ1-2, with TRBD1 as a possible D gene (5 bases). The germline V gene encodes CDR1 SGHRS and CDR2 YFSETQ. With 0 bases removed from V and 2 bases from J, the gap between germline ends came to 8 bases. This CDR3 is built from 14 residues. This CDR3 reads CASSLAGQNYGYTF. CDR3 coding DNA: TGCGCCAGCAGCTTGGCTGGACAAAACTATGGCTACACCTTC. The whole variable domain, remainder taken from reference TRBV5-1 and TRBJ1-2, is KAGVTQTPRYLIKTRGQQVTLSCSPISGHRSVSWYQQTPGQGLQFLFEYFSETQRNKGNFPGRFSGRQFSNSRSEMNVSTLELGDSALYLCASSLAGQNYGYTFGSGTRLTVV.